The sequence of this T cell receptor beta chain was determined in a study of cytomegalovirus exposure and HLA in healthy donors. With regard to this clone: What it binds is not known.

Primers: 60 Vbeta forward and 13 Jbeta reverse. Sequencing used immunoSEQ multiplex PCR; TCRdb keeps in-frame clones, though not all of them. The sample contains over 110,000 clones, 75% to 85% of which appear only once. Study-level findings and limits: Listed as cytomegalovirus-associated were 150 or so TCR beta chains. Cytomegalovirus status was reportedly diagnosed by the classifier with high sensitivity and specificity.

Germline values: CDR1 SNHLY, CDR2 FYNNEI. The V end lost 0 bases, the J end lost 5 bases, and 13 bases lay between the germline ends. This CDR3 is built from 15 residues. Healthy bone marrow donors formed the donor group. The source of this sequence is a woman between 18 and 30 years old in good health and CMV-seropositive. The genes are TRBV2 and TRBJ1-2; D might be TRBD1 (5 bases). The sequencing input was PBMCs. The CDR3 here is CASSEASAGLYGYTF. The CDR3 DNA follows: TGTGCCAGCAGTGAAGCGTCGGCAGGGCTGTATGGCTACACCTTC.